The clone carrying this TCR beta chain was observed once. This cohort consisted of healthy bone marrow donors. The data derive from a study of cytomegalovirus exposure and HLA in healthy donors. PCR involved 60 Vbeta and 13 Jbeta primers. Sequencing was performed with immunoSEQ multiplex PCR; in TCRdb, only in-frame clones are kept and a portion is missing. The sample holds under 250,000 clones, about 81% seen once. V was cut by 0 bases and J by 12 bases, with 15 bases left in between. This CDR3 comprises 14 residues. Germline lookup yields CDR1 MGHRA and CDR2 YSYEKL. This chain links TRBV4-1 with TRBJ2-1; tentative D call: TRBD2 (5 bases). Material for sequencing was PBMCs. This sequence originates from a woman in her sixties or seventies in good health and CMV-seropositive. CDR3 bases: TGCGCCAGCAGCCAAGAATTCGAGGGTCGGAGGCAGTTCTTC. This translates into CASSQEFEGRRQFF.